The next 29 T cell receptor beta chains were all read from a single sample in a study of T cells in localized non-small cell lung cancer. TCRdb's table, derived via immunoSEQ multiplex PCR, lists solely in-frame clones and lacks some. The data show 23,000 or so clones, about 80% seen once. The input for sequencing was PBMCs, taken before any cancer treatment. These receptor sequences come from a man between 40 and 70 years old with stage II lung adenocarcinoma.

The J gene is TRBJ1-3, the V gene TRBV5-4, with 11 positions matching TRBD1. Germline trimming cut 3 bases from V and 8 bases from J; bases unmatched to any gene: 4. CDR1 and CDR2 (germline): SGHNT, YYREEE (reference sequence). This CDR3 has 14 amino acids. The CDR3 coding sequence is TGTGCCAGCAGCTGGCGGGACAGGGGGGACACCATATATTTT. Amino acid sequence: CASSWRDRGDTIYF.

The J gene is TRBJ2-3, the V gene TRBV5-1, with D possibly called TRBD1 or TRBD2 (5 bases each). Germline loops: CDR1 SGHRS, CDR2 YFSETQ. V was trimmed by 6 bases and J by 3 bases, leaving 11 bases between them. This CDR3 is built from 13 residues. The CDR3 reads CASMEDNTDTQYF. CDR3 bases: TGCGCCAGCATGGAGGACAATACAGATACGCAGTATTTT. The full variable domain, completed using reference TRBV5-1 and TRBJ2-3, is KAGVTQTPRYLIKTRGQQVTLSCSPISGHRSVSWYQQTPGQGLQFLFEYFSETQRNKGNFPGRFSGRQFSNSRSEMNVSTLELGDSALYLCASMEDNTDTQYFGPGTRLTVL.

This chain links TRBV19 with TRBJ2-3; the D is unclear. From germline, CDR1 is LNHDA and CDR2 SQIVND (reference sequence). The CDR3 loop spans 15 amino acids. Trimming removed 3 bases from V and 1 base from J, with 11 bases in between. The CDR3 sequence: CASSIPAAGTDTQYF. CDR3 nucleotides: TGTGCCAGTAGTATTCCTGCGGCGGGCACAGATACGCAGTATTTT.

The chain carries TRBV5-8 and TRBJ2-6; 9 bases align to TRBD2. Germline CDR1 reads SGHTS; CDR2 reads YDEGEE. Trimming at V came to 6 bases and at J to 2 bases, leaving 18 bases not matched to a gene. The CDR3 covers 20 residues. CDR3: CASTPGEAGGTLTGANVLTF. In nucleotides, the CDR3 is TGTGCCAGCACCCCGGGGGAAGCGGGAGGAACACTAACTGGGGCCAACGTCCTGACTTTC.

In DNA form, the CDR3 reads TGTGCCATCAGTGAAGGGCCCTGGACAGGGGCGAACACCGGGGAGCTGTTTTTT. It codes for CAISEGPWTGANTGELFF. The gene calls are TRBV10-3 and TRBJ2-2; 9 bases are shared with TRBD1. The CDR3 runs to 18 residues. Trimming removed 3 bases from V and 0 bases from J; junction bases left unmatched: 8. Germline V CDR1 and CDR2: ENHRY, SYGVKD.

This clone showed up just a few times. The chain recombines TRBV7-9 with TRBJ1-2, with D unresolved. The CDR3 length is 12 residues. Between the trimmed V and J ends, which lost 3 bases and 7 bases, there was a span of 9 bases. Germline CDR1 SEHNR, CDR2 FQNEAQ (reference sequence). The CDR3 protein is CASSLSGGGYTF. CDR3 bases: TGTGCCAGCAGCTTGTCAGGAGGTGGCTACACCTTC.

V is TRBV5-4 and J is TRBJ1-4, with 8 positions matching TRBD1. The CDR3 is 15 residues long. Germline assignment: CDR1 SGHNT and CDR2 YYREEE (reference sequence). Trimming cost V 2 bases and J 5 bases; bases outside gene matches: 5. The CDR3 nucleotides read TGTGCCAGCAGCTTCCGGACAGGGCAAAATGAAAAACTGTTTTTT. It translates to CASSFRTGQNEKLFF.

The chain employs TRBV19 and TRBJ1-4; 12 nucleotides align to TRBD1. The ends lost 5 bases at V and 6 bases at J; junction bases unmatched: 7. The length of the CDR3 is 16 residues. Germline CDR1 reads LNHDA; CDR2 reads SQIVND (reference sequence). The CDR3 region is CASSSWGQGADEKLFF. For the CDR3, the DNA is TGTGCCAGTAGTTCGTGGGGACAGGGGGCTGATGAAAAACTGTTTTTT.

The rearrangement uses TRBV30 and TRBJ2-3; D possibly matches TRBD1 or TRBD2 (5 bases each). The CDR3 is made up of 14 amino acids. Trimming stripped 0 bases from V and 2 bases from J, with 9 bases between. Germline CDR1 is GTSNPN and CDR2 is SVGIG (reference sequence). The CDR3 spells CAWSVWGNTDTQYF. CDR3 sequence (DNA): TGTGCCTGGAGTGTATGGGGGAACACAGATACGCAGTATTTT.

The rearrangement joins TRBV7-9 to TRBJ2-3; D is ambiguous. This CDR3 comprises 15 residues. The ends were cut back, 3 bases at V and 1 base at J, with 11 bases in the middle. Germline assignment: CDR1 SEHNR and CDR2 FQNEAQ (reference sequence). The CDR3 here is CASSFRSPRTDTQYF. CDR3 bases: TGTGCCAGCAGCTTCCGGTCCCCACGCACAGATACGCAGTATTTT.

The chain has TRBV11-2 and TRBJ2-1; 10 positions match TRBD2. Germline CDR1 and CDR2: SGHAT and FQNNGV. V dropped 4 bases and J dropped 4; count of bases not matched to a gene: 1. The CDR3 runs to 14 residues. The CDR3 protein is CASSSGLAYNEQFF. CDR3 nucleotide sequence: TGTGCCAGCAGCTCGGGACTAGCGTACAATGAGCAGTTCTTC.

This rearrangement joins TRBV2 to TRBJ1-5; D might be TRBD1 (6 bases). The CDR3 totals 16 residues. Germline lookup yields CDR1 SNHLY and CDR2 FYNNEI. Trimming cost V 8 bases and J 2 bases, with 19 bases left between them. The CDR3 sequence: CASGAGDTARNQPQHF. CDR3 in DNA: TGTGCCAGCGGAGCAGGGGATACCGCCCGCAATCAGCCCCAGCATTTT. The full variable domain, rest sourced from reference TRBV2 and TRBJ1-5, is EPEVTQTPSHQVTQMGQEVILRCVPISNHLYFYWYRQILGQKVEFLVSFYNNEISEKSEIFDDQFSVERPDGSNFTLKIRSTKLEDSAMYFCASGAGDTARNQPQHFGDGTRLSIL.

This clone has a single count. The chain carries TRBV11-2 and TRBJ2-7; D gene unclear. The V gene's germline CDR1 is SGHAT and CDR2 FQNNGV. This CDR3 is 12 amino acids long. The V gene lost 4 bases and the J gene lost 4 bases, with 8 bases spanning the gap. DNA of the CDR3: TGTGCCAGCAGCTCTTTGGGTTACGAGCAGTACTTC. This translates into CASSSLGYEQYF.

This clone was seen just once. The genes are TRBV4-1 and TRBJ1-2; unclear D gene. Germline CDR1 is MGHRA and CDR2 is YSYEKL. CDR3 length: 13 residues. Trimming removed 1 base at V and 9 bases at J, with 12 bases between. The CDR3 nucleotides read TGCGCCAGCAGCCAAGGAACCCCATTAAGCTACACCTTC. Translated, it gives CASSQGTPLSYTF.

This chain's CDR3 is CASSLKTSGYYEQYF. Here the CDR3 DNA reads TGCGCCAGCAGCCTAAAAACTAGCGGGTATTACGAGCAGTACTTC. The chain recombines TRBV4-3 with TRBJ2-7; TRBD2 matches at 9 bases. The V gene end was trimmed by 4 bases and the J gene end by 4 bases; junction bases not matched to a gene: 8. This CDR3 is built from 15 residues. The germline V gene encodes CDR1 LGHNA and CDR2 YSLEER.

The gene calls are TRBV19 and TRBJ2-7; weak D call: TRBD1 (5 bases). V lost 11 bases to trimming and J lost 6 bases, with 17 bases between them. CDR1 and CDR2 (germline): LNHDA, SQIVND (reference sequence). There are 12 residues in the CDR3. CDR3 sequence reads: CASVGAQTEQYF. The CDR3 DNA sequence: TGTGCCTCAGTAGGGGCCCAGACCGAGCAGTACTTC.

The chain links TRBV19 to TRBJ2-2; 7 bases align to TRBD2. The CDR3 loop spans 16 amino acids. J gave up 0 bases and V 4 bases, and 5 bases lay outside the gene matches. The germline gives CDR1 LNHDA, CDR2 SQIVND (reference sequence). DNA of the CDR3: TGTGCCAGTAGTAACCCGAGCGGGACGAACACCGGGGAGCTGTTTTTT. Translating gives CASSNPSGTNTGELFF.

Only a few counts were recorded for this clone. The chain recombines TRBV18 with TRBJ2-7; D is possibly TRBD1 or TRBD2 (6 bases each). V was shortened by 1 base and J by 5 bases, with 9 bases between the two germline ends. CDR3 length equals 13 residues. The V gene's germline CDR1 is KGHSH and CDR2 LQKENI. The CDR3 loop reads CASSPQGGNEQYF. The CDR3 DNA reads TGTGCCAGCTCACCACAGGGGGGAAACGAGCAGTACTTC.

The rearrangement uses TRBV5-4 and TRBJ2-2; the match to TRBD1 covers 9 bases. Per the germline V gene, CDR1 is SGHNT and CDR2 is YYREEE (reference sequence). Trimming took 3 bases from V and 0 from J; bases not matched to a gene: 0. The CDR3 is made up of 15 amino acids. The CDR3 spells CASSWDRANTGELFF. CDR3 in DNA: TGTGCCAGCAGCTGGGACAGGGCGAACACCGGGGAGCTGTTTTTT.

The chain joins TRBV4-1 to TRBJ1-2; D unresolved. The CDR3 consists of 15 residues. V was pared by 1 base and J by 3 bases, with 12 bases between. Germline assignment: CDR1 MGHRA and CDR2 YSYEKL. The CDR3 DNA reads as TGCGCCAGCAGCCAAGTTCCCGGGGTCGACTATGGCTACACCTTC. Translation gives CASSQVPGVDYGYTF.

This chain uses TRBV2 with TRBJ2-2, with TRBD2 identical over 8 bases. The V segment lost 10 bases and the J segment 4 bases; nucleotides outside the gene matches: 17. CDR1 is SNHLY, CDR2 FYNNEI, per germline. This CDR3 is 17 amino acids long. The chain's CDR3 is CATSREGVGLRTGELFF. DNA for the CDR3: TGTGCCACTTCTCGGGAGGGAGTAGGGCTGCGCACCGGGGAGCTGTTTTTT.

The chain recombines TRBV2 with TRBJ1-1; D gene uncertain. Germline assignment: CDR1 SNHLY and CDR2 FYNNEI. The CDR3 covers 13 residues. Trimming pared 8 bases from V and 0 bases from J, leaving 10 bases between. CDR3 amino acids: CASSSEVNTEAFF. CDR3 sequence (DNA): TGTGCCAGCTCTTCAGAGGTGAACACTGAAGCTTTCTTT.

The rearrangement joins TRBV19 to TRBJ1-4, with D maybe TRBD1 (6 bases). The V and J ends lost 3 bases and 1 base respectively, with 12 bases between them. The CDR3 is 16 residues long. Germline lookup yields CDR1 LNHDA and CDR2 SQIVND (reference sequence). This CDR3 reads CASSIYRVETNEKLFF. In DNA, the CDR3 is TGTGCCAGTAGTATCTACAGGGTCGAAACTAATGAAAAACTGTTTTTT.

The J gene is TRBJ2-7, the V gene TRBV12-5; unclear D gene. Germline CDR1 and CDR2: LGHNT and FRNRAP. The CDR3 runs to 12 residues. The germline V and J ends were trimmed by 5 bases and 9 bases, with 14 bases remaining between them. CDR3 DNA: TGTGCTAGTGGTCTCCTCGGCGAGGTGCAGTACTTC. It yields the protein CASGLLGEVQYF.

The V call is TRBV5-1, the J call TRBJ2-2; D is undetermined. The CDR3 spans 15 residues. In germline, CDR1 is SGHRS, CDR2 YFSETQ. Trimming removed 3 bases at V and 1 base at J, with 10 bases between. CDR3 protein: CASSYLSQNTGELFF. The CDR3 nucleotides are TGCGCCAGCAGCTACTTAAGCCAGAACACCGGGGAGCTGTTTTTT. The full variable domain, its missing parts supplied by reference TRBV5-1 and TRBJ2-2, is KAGVTQTPRYLIKTRGQQVTLSCSPISGHRSVSWYQQTPGQGLQFLFEYFSETQRNKGNFPGRFSGRQFSNSRSEMNVSTLELGDSALYLCASSYLSQNTGELFFGEGSRLTVL.

The rearrangement joins TRBV11-2 to TRBJ2-7; D gene unclear. The CDR3 spans 15 residues. Germline lookup yields CDR1 SGHAT and CDR2 FQNNGV. The V end was cut by 1 base, the J end by 2 bases, with 12 bases between. CDR3 bases: TGTGCCAGCAGCTTAGTGGCTACCCAAACCTACGAGCAGTACTTC. This gives the protein CASSLVATQTYEQYF. The full variable domain, completed using reference TRBV11-2 and TRBJ2-7, is EAGVAQSPRYKIIEKRQSVAFWCNPISGHATLYWYQQILGQGPKLLIQFQNNGVVDDSQLPKDRFSAERLKGVDSTLKIQPAKLEDSAVYLCASSLVATQTYEQYFGPGTRLTVT.

This clone was seen just once. This chain uses TRBV5-1 with TRBJ1-1; a possible D gene is TRBD1 (5 bases). This CDR3 contains 17 residues. The V gene's germline CDR1 is SGHRS and CDR2 YFSETQ. V was cut by 4 bases and J by 1 base, with 20 bases left in between. CDR3 sequence reads: CASSGGRRILGNTEAFF. The CDR3 nucleotides read TGCGCCAGCAGCGGGGGACGGAGAATCCTAGGGAACACTGAAGCTTTCTTT.

This chain joins TRBV5-6 and TRBJ1-1; unclear D gene. Trimming took 2 bases from V and 0 from J, leaving 8 bases between them. This CDR3 has 14 amino acids. Per germline, CDR1 SGHDT and CDR2 YYEEEE. The CDR3 protein is CASSFGQLNTEAFF. CDR3 nucleotides: TGTGCCAGCAGCTTTGGGCAGTTGAACACTGAAGCTTTCTTT.

This clone appeared a few times. This chain connects TRBV5-1 to TRBJ2-2, with 8 positions matching TRBD2. This CDR3 has 15 amino acids. The junction had 3 bases not matched to a gene; V was cut back by 1 base and J by 4 bases. Germline assignment: CDR1 SGHRS and CDR2 YFSETQ. This CDR3 is CASSLWTSPTGELFF. The DNA for the CDR3 is TGCGCCAGCAGCTTGTGGACTAGCCCCACCGGGGAGCTGTTTTTT.